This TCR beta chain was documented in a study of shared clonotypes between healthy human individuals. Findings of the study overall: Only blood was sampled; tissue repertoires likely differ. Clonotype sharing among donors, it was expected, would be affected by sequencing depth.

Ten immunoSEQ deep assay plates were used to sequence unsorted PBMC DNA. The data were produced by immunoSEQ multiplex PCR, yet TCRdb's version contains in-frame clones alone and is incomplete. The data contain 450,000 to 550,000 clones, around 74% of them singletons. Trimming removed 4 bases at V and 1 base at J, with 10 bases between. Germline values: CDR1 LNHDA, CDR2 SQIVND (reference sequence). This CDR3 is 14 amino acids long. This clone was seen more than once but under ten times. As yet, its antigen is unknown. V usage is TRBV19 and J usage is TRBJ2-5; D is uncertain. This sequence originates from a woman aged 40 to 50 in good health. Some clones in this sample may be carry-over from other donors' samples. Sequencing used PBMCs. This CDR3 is CASSSFGSQETQYF. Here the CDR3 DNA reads TGTGCCAGTAGTAGTTTCGGCAGCCAAGAGACCCAGTACTTC. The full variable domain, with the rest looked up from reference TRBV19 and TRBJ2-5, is DGGITQSPKYLFRKEGQNVTLSCEQNLNHDAMYWYRQDPGQGLRLIYYSQIVNDFQKGDIAEGYSVSREKKESFPLTVTSAQKNPTAFYLCASSSFGSQETQYFGPGTRLLVL.